The 27 T cell receptor beta chains below were found in one sample sequenced in a study of tissue T cells after allogeneic stem cell transplantation (dated by TCRdb to 2022 to 2024). The library was made by the immunoSEQ multiplex PCR assay. TCRdb provides this immuneACCESS table in a form limited to in-frame rearrangements. Some clones are lacking; in checked studies, under half of them reflect an unresolved V gene, and why the rest are absent is not known. The sample data list about 48,000 clones, and 73% of these were observed just once. The ten largest clonotypes hold roughly 0.66% of the sample. Sequenced input: sorted cells pooled from one or two spleens. These receptors were taken from a pool of C57BL/6 mice in good health.

Notes on this clone: These gene names are mouse names. The read ends 1 residue early relative to the CDR3; the germline J gene fills the gap. The chain combines TRBV1 with TRBJ2-1, with 11 bases lining up with TRBD2. CDR3 length: 15 amino acids. Per germline, CDR1 NSQYPW and CDR2 LRSPGD (reference sequence). Trimming took 4 bases from V and 3 from J; bases not matched to a gene: 2. Incomplete CDR3 DNA: TGCACCTGCAGTGGCGGGACTGGGGGCTATGCTGAGCAGTTC. Translating gives CTCSGGTGGYAEQF. The whole CDR3 sequence reads CTCSGGTGGYAEQFF.

In regard to this clone: Germline and genes here are mouse. The DNA ends 1 residue before the CDR3 does, and the rest of the CDR3 is filled in from the germline J gene. V and J are TRBV26 and TRBJ1-1; D is unresolved. The CDR3 is 12 residues long. Trimming removed 6 bases at V and 0 bases at J, with 5 bases between. CDR1 KGHPV and CDR2 FQNQEV come from the germline V gene (reference sequence). The CDR3 sequence: CASRGTNTEVFF. The DNA read from the CDR3 is TGTGCCAGCAGAGGGACAAACACAGAAGTCTTC. The entire variable domain, with the rest obtained from reference TRBV26 and TRBJ1-1, is as follows: NSKVIQTPRYLVKGQGQKAKMRCIPEKGHPVVFWYQQNKNNEFKFLINFQNQEVLQQIDMTEKRFSAECPSNSPCSLEIQSSEAGDSALYLCASRGTNTEVFFGKGTRLTVV.

A remark on this clone: The genes and germline here are from mouse. The read ends 1 residue early relative to the CDR3; the germline J gene fills the gap. The chain joins TRBV13-2 to TRBJ2-4; 11 bases are a match to TRBD2. The CDR3 has 15 residues. V was clipped by 5 bases and J by 0 bases; unmatched bases: 2. Germline CDR1 NNHNN, CDR2 SYGAGS (reference sequence). The DNA read from the CDR3 is TGTGCCAGCGGGGGGGACTGGGGGAGTCAAAACACCTTGTAC. This translates into CASGGDWGSQNTLY. The full CDR3 sequence reads CASGGDWGSQNTLYF.

Concerning this clone: Genes and germline are mouse. The read falls 1 residue short of the CDR3 end, and the missing part is taken from the germline J gene. The rearrangement links TRBV13-2 to TRBJ1-1, with 11 bases matching TRBD1. Germline assignment: CDR1 NNHNN and CDR2 SYGAGS (reference sequence). The CDR3 is 13 residues long. The V segment lost 0 bases and the J segment 10 bases; nucleotides outside the gene matches: 2. The CDR3 here is CASGDAGTGGVFF. The sequenced CDR3 bases are TGTGCCAGCGGTGATGCGGGGACAGGGGGAGTCTTC.

Comments on this clone: Mouse names are used for the genes. The read stops 1 residue short of the end of the CDR3; the missing end is completed from the germline J gene. The V call is TRBV31, the J call TRBJ2-3; 9 bases map to TRBD2. Germline V CDR1 and CDR2: GKSSPN, SITVG. The CDR3 contains 16 residues. The V gene end was trimmed by 1 base and the J gene end by 1 base; junction bases not matched to a gene: 6. Partial CDR3 DNA: TGTGCCTGGAGTCCTCTCCCTGGGGGGGGTGCAGAAACGCTGTAT. It is translated as CAWSPLPGGGAETLY. The CDR3, in full, reads CAWSPLPGGGAETLYF.

With respect to this clone: The germline and genes are mouse ones. The sequence runs out 1 residue before the end of the CDR3; the remainder is reconstructed from the germline J gene. V is TRBV3 and J is TRBJ1-1; a possible D gene is TRBD1 (5 bases). The germline V gene has CDR1 SNHLY and CDR2 FYNGKV (reference sequence). Trimming left V 0 bases short and J 7 bases short, with 6 bases between. There are 12 residues in the CDR3. This CDR3 reads CASSLAGEEVFF. CDR3 DNA (partial): TGTGCCAGCAGCTTAGCAGGGGAAGAAGTCTTC.

This clone occurred once. Any gene name here is a mouse gene name. The read falls 1 residue short of the CDR3 end, and the missing part is taken from the germline J gene. This chain joins TRBV20 and TRBJ2-2; TRBD1 might be the D (6 bases). V was cut by 5 bases and J by 1 base, with 8 bases left in between. CDR1 is GFQATS and CDR2 is STVNSAI in the germline V gene. The CDR3 consists of 13 residues. The sequenced CDR3 bases are TGTGGTGCTCGACAGGAAAACACCGGGCAGCTCTAC. The encoded protein is CGARQENTGQLY. From start to end, the CDR3 is CGARQENTGQLYF.

Turning to this clone: Here the gene names and germline are mouse. This chain's CDR3 is CASSDWGAQDTQYF. Partial CDR3 DNA: TGTGCTAGCAGTGACTGGGGGGCCCAAGACACCCAGTAC. The V gene is TRBV17, the J gene TRBJ2-5; TRBD2 agrees at 10 bases. Read coverage stops 1 residue before the CDR3 terminus; the germline J gene supplies the remainder. Per the germline V gene, CDR1 is MNHDT and CDR2 is YYDKIL. The CDR3 is 14 amino acids. V was clipped by 5 bases and J by 2 bases; unmatched bases: 1.

A note on this clone: The gene symbols are mouse symbols. The read comes to an end 1 residue before the CDR3 does, leaving the germline J gene to fill in the end. The V call is TRBV1, the J call TRBJ2-2; D is possibly TRBD2 (6 bases). Germline values: CDR1 NSQYPW, CDR2 LRSPGD (reference sequence). CDR3 length equals 14 residues. Trimming removed 4 bases at V and 0 bases at J, with 6 bases between. The CDR3 bases that were read are TGCACCTGCAGTGACTGGGCAAACACCGGGCAGCTCTAC. Its translation: CTCSDWANTGQLY. The complete CDR3 protein is CTCSDWANTGQLYF.

About this clone itself: Mouse gene names and germline throughout. The read ends 1 residue shy of where the CDR3 ends; the end is completed using the germline J gene. The chain has TRBV16 and TRBJ2-5, with D unclear. V lost 3 bases and J 8 bases, leaving 12 bases between the germline ends. This CDR3 contains 13 residues. Germline loops: CDR1 SGHSA, CDR2 FRNQAP. CDR3 bases read: TGTGCAAGCAGCTTGGCAGTCCCACGCACCCAGTAC. It yields the protein CASSLAVPRTQY. The whole CDR3 sequence reads CASSLAVPRTQYF.

To note about this clone: The gene names given are mouse names. Read sequence stops 1 residue before the CDR3 end, and the germline J gene provides the missing end. The chain joins TRBV13-2 to TRBJ1-4, with unresolved D. The CDR3 is 15 amino acids. CDR1 and CDR2 (germline): NNHNN, SYGAGS (reference sequence). The V end lost 5 bases, the J end lost 0 bases, and 11 bases lay between the germline ends. The CDR3 DNA, read in part, is TGTGCCAGCGGCCGCGCACAAATTTCCAACGAAAGATTATTT. Protein product: CASGRAQISNERLF. In full, the CDR3 is CASGRAQISNERLFF.

Note on this clone: Genes here carry mouse names. The read ends 1 residue before the CDR3 terminus; that terminus is restored from the germline J gene. This sequence joins TRBV23 and TRBJ2-1; the DNA was not used to check the table's D call, TRBD2. The germline CDR1 and CDR2 sequences are KGHTA and FQNQQP. The CDR3 extends over 14 amino acids. CDR3 DNA (partial): TGCTCCAGCAGTCACCCTGGGGGCTATGCTGAGCAGTTC. This gives the protein CSSSHPGGYAEQF. The CDR3, in full, reads CSSSHPGGYAEQFF.

About this clone itself: Gene labels here are mouse ones. The read finishes 1 residue shy of the CDR3 end, and the germline J gene is used to complete it. The chain combines TRBV16 with TRBJ1-4; D is undetermined. The CDR3 length is 12 residues. CDR1 and CDR2 (germline): SGHSA, FRNQAP. The V and J ends lost 5 bases and 7 bases respectively, with 8 bases between them. Incomplete CDR3 DNA: TGTGCAAGCAGCCCCTCTCCCGAAAGATTATTT. Translation: CASSPSPERLF. The full CDR3 sequence reads CASSPSPERLFF.

In this sample, this clone turned up a few times. Genes and germline are mouse. The sequenced fragment ends 1 residue before the CDR3 boundary, so the rest is inferred from the germline J gene. The chain links TRBV13-2 to TRBJ2-7, with D maybe TRBD1 (5 bases). V lost 2 bases and J 7 bases, leaving 10 bases between the germline ends. Germline CDR1 reads NNHNN; CDR2 reads SYGAGS (reference sequence). This CDR3 has 12 residues. The CDR3 DNA, read in part, is TGTGCCAGCGGTGACTTCAGGGAGGAACAGTAC. Its translation: CASGDFREEQY. The full CDR3 sequence reads CASGDFREEQYF.

About this clone: All gene names here are mouse names. The read finishes 1 residue shy of the CDR3 end, and the germline J gene is used to complete it. This sequence joins TRBV4 and TRBJ2-2; D gene ambiguous. V gave up 3 bases and J gave up 2 bases, with 1 base separating them. CDR3 size: 12 residues. Germline values: CDR1 LGHDT, CDR2 YNNKQL (reference sequence). The CDR3 loop is CASSYNTGQLYF. CDR3 DNA (partial): TGTGCCAGCAGCTATAACACCGGGCAGCTCTAC.

This clone appeared a few times. The genes are named according to mouse. CDR3 residues: CASSPLRDTYEQYF. Incomplete CDR3 DNA: TGTGCCAGCAGTCCTCTCCGGGACACCTATGAACAGTAC. The chain employs TRBV26 and TRBJ2-7, with a weak D call TRBD1 (6 bases). The sequenced fragment ends 1 residue before the CDR3 boundary, so the rest is inferred from the germline J gene. This CDR3 region has 14 residues. Germline CDR1 KGHPV, CDR2 FQNQEV (reference sequence). V was cut by 4 bases and J by 2 bases, with 12 bases left in between.

Note on this clone: Mouse gene names and germline throughout. The CDR3 goes on 1 residue after the read ends, and that part is filled in from the germline J gene. The chain employs TRBV20 and TRBJ1-5; TRBD1 matches at 9 bases. CDR1 and CDR2 from the germline V gene are GFQATS and STVNSAI. There are 14 residues in the CDR3. The ends lost 6 bases at V and 3 bases at J; junction bases unmatched: 6. CDR3 region: CGAVYRGLNQAPLF. CDR3 DNA (partial): TGTGGTGCGGTTTACAGGGGGCTCAACCAGGCTCCGCTT.

On this clone itself: Mouse gene names and germline throughout. The read is 1 residue too short to cover the CDR3 end, so that end is filled in from the germline J gene. The J gene is TRBJ1-6, the V gene TRBV29; a possible D gene is TRBD1 (6 bases). TRBJ1-6 is identified as an open reading frame with a role that is uncertain. This CDR3 spans 14 amino acids. The V end was cut by 3 bases, the J end by 7 bases, with 10 bases between. Per the germline V gene, CDR1 is MSHET and CDR2 is SYDVDS. CDR3 residues: CASSFRGRNSPLYF. The DNA read from the CDR3 is TGTGCTAGCAGTTTTAGGGGGAGGAATTCGCCCCTCTAC.

To note about this clone: The gene names given are mouse names. Read data end 1 residue before the CDR3 end; the end is taken from the germline J gene. The rearrangement joins TRBV29 to TRBJ2-7; no reliable D call. Germline CDR1 reads MSHET; CDR2 reads SYDVDS. The CDR3 covers 14 residues. V lost 0 bases, J lost 0 bases, and 6 bases lay in between. The CDR3 is CASSLSGSSYEQYF. The DNA read from the CDR3 is TGTGCTAGCAGTTTATCGGGGAGCTCCTATGAACAGTAC. Full variable domain (outside the CDR3, taken from reference TRBV29 and TRBJ2-7): DMKVTQMPRYLIKRMGENVLLECGQDMSHETMYWYRQDPGLGLQLIYISYDVDSNSEGDIPKGYRVSRKKREHFSLILDSAKTNQTSVYFCASSLSGSSYEQYFGPGTRLTVL.

Notes on this clone: Germline and genes: mouse. The read ends 1 residue before the CDR3 terminus; that terminus is restored from the germline J gene. The chain has TRBV13-2 and TRBJ1-1; D gene unclear. The V gene lost 0 bases and the J gene lost 4 bases, with 10 bases spanning the gap. The CDR3 has 14 residues. CDR1 and CDR2 (germline): NNHNN, SYGAGS (reference sequence). The sequenced part of the CDR3 DNA is TGTGCCAGCGGTGATGCAAGACACGTCACAGAAGTCTTC. Its protein is CASGDARHVTEVF. The entire CDR3 protein reads CASGDARHVTEVFF.

Regarding this clone: Gene names and germline match the mouse. With the read ending 1 residue before the CDR3 end, the germline J gene is used to fill in that end. This chain joins TRBV2 and TRBJ2-1; D not certain. Germline-derived CDR1 and CDR2 are LGHNA and YSYQKL. This CDR3 has 15 residues. The germline V and J ends were trimmed by 0 bases and 3 bases, with 9 bases remaining between them. This chain's CDR3 is CASSQEGRRYAEQFF. Incomplete CDR3 DNA: TGTGCCAGCAGCCAAGAAGGCCGACGCTATGCTGAGCAGTTC.

On this clone: Gene names and germline match the mouse. The read terminates 1 residue before the CDR3 end, so the remaining end is supplied by the germline J gene. The chain is built from TRBV16 and TRBJ2-3, with 11 positions matching TRBD2. The CDR3 length is 17 residues. The germline V gene has CDR1 SGHSA and CDR2 FRNQAP. V lost 4 bases, J lost 0 bases, and 6 bases stayed unmatched. The DNA read from the CDR3 is TGTGCAAGCAGCTCTCGGACTGGGGGGAGTAGTGCAGAAACGCTGTAT. Residues: CASSSRTGGSSAETLY. The entire CDR3 protein is CASSSRTGGSSAETLYF.

A note on this clone: Germline and genes: mouse. The sequenced fragment ends 1 residue before the CDR3 boundary, so the rest is inferred from the germline J gene. This chain links TRBV2 with TRBJ2-7; 8 bases match TRBD1. The CDR3 runs 14 residues. CDR1 and CDR2 (germline): LGHNA, YSYQKL. J lost 3 bases, V lost 4 bases, and 5 bases had no gene match. The sequenced part of the CDR3 DNA is TGTGCCAGCAGCCGTCCGGGACAGGACTATGAACAGTAC. Amino acid sequence: CASSRPGQDYEQY. The whole CDR3 is CASSRPGQDYEQYF.

This clone was picked up one time. Gene names denote mouse genes. The observed sequence ends 1 residue before the CDR3 terminus, with the missing tail filled in from the germline J gene. The V and J genes are TRBV31 and TRBJ2-2; TRBD1 agrees at 10 bases. V trimming: 5 bases; J trimming: 3 bases; junction bases outside the gene matches: 0. The CDR3 totals 13 residues. Germline CDR1 is GKSSPN and CDR2 is SITVG. The CDR3 spells CAWGTGDTGQLYF. The DNA read from the CDR3 is TGTGCCTGGGGGACAGGGGACACCGGGCAGCTCTAC.

Worth noting for this clone: Gene names follow the mouse nomenclature. The CDR3 end lies 1 residue beyond the end of the read and is filled in from the germline J gene. Other nucleotide sequences from this sample produce the same CDR3. V usage is TRBV3 and J usage is TRBJ2-3; 7 nucleotides align to TRBD2. V shed 1 base and J 0 bases; nucleotides not matched to a gene: 1. Germline-derived CDR1 and CDR2 are SNHLY and FYNGKV (reference sequence). This CDR3 has 15 residues. CDR3 region: CASSLDWGSAETLYF. The sequenced CDR3 bases are TGTGCCAGCAGCTTAGACTGGGGTAGTGCAGAAACGCTGTAT. The entire variable domain, with the rest obtained from reference TRBV3 and TRBJ2-3, is as follows: GPKVLQIPSHQIIDMGQMVTLNCDPVSNHLYFYWYKQILGQQMEFLVNFYNGKVMEKSKLFKDQFSVERPDGSYFTLKIQPTALEDSAVYFCASSLDWGSAETLYFGSGTRLTVL.

This clone occurred once. Each gene name is a mouse one. The read stops 1 residue short of the end of the CDR3; the missing end is completed from the germline J gene. The chain is built from TRBV1 and TRBJ2-5, with D perhaps given as TRBD1 or TRBD2 (6 bases each). V was shortened by 1 base and J by 11 bases, with 10 bases between the two germline ends. Germline lookup yields CDR1 NSQYPW and CDR2 LRSPGD (reference sequence). The CDR3 consists of 12 residues. The CDR3 DNA, read in part, is TGCACCTGCAGTGCAGTAAGGGGGGACCAGTAC. Amino acid sequence: CTCSAVRGDQY. The whole CDR3 protein reads CTCSAVRGDQYF.

Of note for this clone: Gene names denote mouse genes. Partial CDR3 DNA: TGTGCCAGCAGTGATGCAGGGGGGGAGAGCTCCTATGAACAGTAC. It specifies CASSDAGGESSYEQY. The entire CDR3 protein reads CASSDAGGESSYEQYF. The chain links TRBV13-3 to TRBJ2-7; either TRBD1 or TRBD2 may supply D (7 bases each). The read ends 1 residue early relative to the CDR3; the germline J gene fills the gap. V lost 0 bases and J 0 bases, leaving 13 bases between the germline ends. Germline V gives CDR1 NNHDY, CDR2 SYVADS. The CDR3 spans 16 residues.